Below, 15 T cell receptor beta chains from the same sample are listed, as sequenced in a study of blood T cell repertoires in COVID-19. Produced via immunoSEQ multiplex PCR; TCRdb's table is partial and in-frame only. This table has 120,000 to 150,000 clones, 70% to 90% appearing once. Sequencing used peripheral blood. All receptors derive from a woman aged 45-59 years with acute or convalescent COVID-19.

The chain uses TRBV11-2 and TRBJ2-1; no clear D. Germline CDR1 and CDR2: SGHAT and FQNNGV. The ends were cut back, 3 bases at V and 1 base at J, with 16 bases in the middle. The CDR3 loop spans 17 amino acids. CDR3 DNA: TGTGCCAGCAGCTTTCCCGACTCTCCCACGTCCTACAATGAGCAGTTCTTC. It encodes CASSFPDSPTSYNEQFF.

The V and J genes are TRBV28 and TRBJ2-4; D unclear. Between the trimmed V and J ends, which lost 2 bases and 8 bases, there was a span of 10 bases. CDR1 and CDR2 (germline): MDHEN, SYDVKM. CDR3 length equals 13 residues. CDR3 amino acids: CASSLMGSYIQYF. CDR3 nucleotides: TGTGCCAGCAGTTTAATGGGCTCGTACATTCAGTACTTC.

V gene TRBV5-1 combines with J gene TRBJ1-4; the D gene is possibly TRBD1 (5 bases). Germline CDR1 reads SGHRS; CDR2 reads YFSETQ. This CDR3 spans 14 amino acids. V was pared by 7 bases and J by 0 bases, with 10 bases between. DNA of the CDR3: TGCGCCAGCGCCGACAGCGCAACTAATGAAAAACTGTTTTTT. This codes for CASADSATNEKLFF. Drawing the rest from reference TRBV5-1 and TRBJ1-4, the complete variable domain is KAGVTQTPRYLIKTRGQQVTLSCSPISGHRSVSWYQQTPGQGLQFLFEYFSETQRNKGNFPGRFSGRQFSNSRSEMNVSTLELGDSALYLCASADSATNEKLFFGSGTQLSVL.

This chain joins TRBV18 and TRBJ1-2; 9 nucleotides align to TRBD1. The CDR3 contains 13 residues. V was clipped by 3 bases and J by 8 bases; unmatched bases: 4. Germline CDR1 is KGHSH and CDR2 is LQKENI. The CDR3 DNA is TGTGCCAGCTCACCGACAGGGGGGAGCGGCTACACCTTC. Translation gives CASSPTGGSGYTF. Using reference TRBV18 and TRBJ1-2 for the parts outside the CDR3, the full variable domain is NAGVMQNPRHLVRRRGQEARLRCSPMKGHSHVYWYRQLPEEGLKFMVYLQKENIIDESGMPKERFSAEFPKEGPSILRIQQVVRGDSAAYFCASSPTGGSGYTFGSGTRLTVV.

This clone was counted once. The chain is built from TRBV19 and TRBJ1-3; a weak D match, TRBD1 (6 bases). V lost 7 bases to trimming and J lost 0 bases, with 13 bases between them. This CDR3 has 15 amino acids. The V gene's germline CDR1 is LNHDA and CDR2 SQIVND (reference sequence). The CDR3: CASTATGNSGNTIYF. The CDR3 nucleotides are TGTGCCAGTACCGCTACAGGGAACTCTGGAAACACCATATATTTT.

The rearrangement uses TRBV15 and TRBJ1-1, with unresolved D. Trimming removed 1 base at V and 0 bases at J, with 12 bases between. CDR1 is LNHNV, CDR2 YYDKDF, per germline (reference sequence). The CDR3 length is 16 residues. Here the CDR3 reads CATSRGFTVMNTEAFF. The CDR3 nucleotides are TGTGCCACCAGCAGAGGTTTCACAGTAATGAACACTGAAGCTTTCTTT.

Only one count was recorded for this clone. The DNA for the CDR3 is TGTGCCAGCAACCTGGGACTAGCGGGGGACTACGAGCAGTACTTC. It codes for CASNLGLAGDYEQYF. This chain connects TRBV6-6 to TRBJ2-7; TRBD2 matches at 14 bases. CDR1 and CDR2 (germline): MNHNY, SVGAGI (reference sequence). The CDR3 length is 15 residues. J lost 3 bases, V lost 7 bases, and 5 bases had no gene match.

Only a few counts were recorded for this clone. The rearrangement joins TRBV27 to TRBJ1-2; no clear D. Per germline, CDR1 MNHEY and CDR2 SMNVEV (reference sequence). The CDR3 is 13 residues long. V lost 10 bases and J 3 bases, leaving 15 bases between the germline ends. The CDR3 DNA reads TGTGCCACCAAAGGGCCGGGGTACTATGGCTACACCTTC. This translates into CATKGPGYYGYTF.

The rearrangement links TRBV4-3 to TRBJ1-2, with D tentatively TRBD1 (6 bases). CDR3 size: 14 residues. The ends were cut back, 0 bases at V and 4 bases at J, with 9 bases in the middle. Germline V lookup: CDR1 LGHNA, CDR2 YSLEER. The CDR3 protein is CASSQEGHFYGYTF. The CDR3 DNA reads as TGCGCCAGCAGCCAAGAGGGACATTTCTATGGCTACACCTTC.

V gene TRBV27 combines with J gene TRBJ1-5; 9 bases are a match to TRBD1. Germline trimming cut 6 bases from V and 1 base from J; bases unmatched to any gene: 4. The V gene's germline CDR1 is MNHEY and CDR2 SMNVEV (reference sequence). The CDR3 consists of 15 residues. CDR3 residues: CASRLQGASNQPQHF. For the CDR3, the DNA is TGTGCCAGCAGACTACAGGGGGCAAGCAATCAGCCCCAGCATTTT.

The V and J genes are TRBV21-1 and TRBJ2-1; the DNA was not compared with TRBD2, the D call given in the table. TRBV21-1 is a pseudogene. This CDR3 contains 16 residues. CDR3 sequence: CASIPGGLASLAEQFF. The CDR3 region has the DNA TGTGCCAGCATCCCCGGGGGACTAGCTAGTTTGGCTGAGCAGTTCTTC.

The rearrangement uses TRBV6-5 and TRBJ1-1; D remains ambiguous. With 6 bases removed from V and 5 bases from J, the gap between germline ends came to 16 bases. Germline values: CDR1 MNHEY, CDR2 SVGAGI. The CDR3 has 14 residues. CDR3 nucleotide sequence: TGTGCCAGCAGGGAGGGATCGACGGCAACTGAAGCTTTCTTT. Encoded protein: CASREGSTATEAFF.

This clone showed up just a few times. The CDR3 reads CASSLYDRAPYEQYF. The CDR3 DNA is TGTGCCAGCAGTCTGTATGACAGGGCGCCCTACGAGCAGTACTTC. The genes are TRBV27 and TRBJ2-7; TRBD1 matches at 7 bases. Germline CDR1 is MNHEY and CDR2 is SMNVEV (reference sequence). Trimming removed 5 bases from V and 2 bases from J; junction bases left unmatched: 9. The CDR3 runs to 15 residues.

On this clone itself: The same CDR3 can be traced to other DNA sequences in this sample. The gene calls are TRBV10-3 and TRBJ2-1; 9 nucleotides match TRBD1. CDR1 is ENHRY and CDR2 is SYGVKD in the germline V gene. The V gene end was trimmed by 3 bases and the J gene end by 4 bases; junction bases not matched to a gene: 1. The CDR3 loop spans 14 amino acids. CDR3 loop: CAISEDRGYNEQFF. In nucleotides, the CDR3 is TGTGCCATCAGTGAAGACAGGGGGTACAATGAGCAGTTCTTC.

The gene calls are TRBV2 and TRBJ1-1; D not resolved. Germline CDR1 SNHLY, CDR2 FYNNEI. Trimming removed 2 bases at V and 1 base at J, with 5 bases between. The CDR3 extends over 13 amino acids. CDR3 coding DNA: TGTGCCAGCAGTGAATCCGGGAACACTGAAGCTTTCTTT. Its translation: CASSESGNTEAFF.